This is a list of T cell receptor beta chains from one sample in a study of cytomegalovirus exposure and HLA in healthy donors. Clones were read by immunoSEQ multiplex PCR, and TCRdb kept only the in-frame ones, dropping some. The table has 150,000 to 200,000 clones, 84% seen once. The material sequenced was PBMCs. The receptors here all came from a boy aged 2 to 10 in good health and CMV-seronegative. The conserved cysteine and the conserved F or W are not part of the CDR3 here.

v_call	j_call	cdr3_aa
TRBV2	TRBJ2-5	ASSGGRNQETQY
TRBV28	TRBJ2-3	ATLGTDSTDTQY
TRBV4-1	TRBJ2-5	ASSQPQGWETQY
TRBV19	TRBJ2-1	ASSPTGNSYNEQF
TRBV7-9	TRBJ1-4	ASSPRDRGNEKLF
TRBV7-9	TRBJ1-2	ASSLGTGYQNGYT
TRBV5-4	TRBJ1-1	ASSVGGRVNTEAF
TRBV27	TRBJ2-5	ASSLLPGLAGEETQY
TRBV29-1	TRBJ1-1	SVGQDLMEAF
TRBV5-6	TRBJ2-1	VSSLEWAGPRGEQF
TRBV18	TRBJ1-3	ASSLGDSSGNTIY
TRBV11-2	TRBJ1-3	ASSSTGLSGNTIY
TRBV9	TRBJ1-2	ASSPTTDNYGYT
TRBV30	TRBJ2-5	AWSAGGAKETQY
TRBV2	TRBJ2-3	ASSGPQGGPTDTQY
TRBV4-1	TRBJ1-2	ASSQGTGGRYGYT
TRBV7-9	TRBJ2-7	ASSPTGSSYEQY
TRBV9	TRBJ1-1	ASSQITGRDTEAF
TRBV28	TRBJ2-2	ASSPPGQANTGELF
TRBV5-1	TRBJ1-1	ASSFPQGAIGTEAF
TRBV9	TRBJ2-2	ASSTTSGAPTGELF
TRBV2	TRBJ2-1	ASRSPSGRVDEQF
TRBV27	TRBJ2-7	ASSLRTGAYEQY
TRBV7-3	TRBJ2-5	ASSPIGSWETQY
TRBV19	TRBJ1-5	ASSILANQPQH
TRBV15	TRBJ1-1	ATSGRDSQEAF
TRBV5-6	TRBJ2-2	ASSPMGQGDTGELF
TRBV12-1	TRBJ2-7	ASSFAERGLARKQY
TRBV27	TRBJ2-7	ATGTWAYEQY